This TCR beta chain originates from a study of T cells in Graves' hyperthyroidism and ophthalmopathy. Broader study findings: Blood also contained most expanded thyroid clonotypes above 0.001.

From less than 13 ml of fresh peripheral blood, PBMCs were isolated. Losses at the gene ends were 2 bases for V and 2 bases for J; bases not matched to a gene: 3. The CDR3 has 15 residues. Germline V gives CDR1 SGHDT, CDR2 YYEEEE. This clonotype was observed at least ten times. The target antigen is unknown. The CDR3 regions of TCR beta were amplified from RNA transcripts. The HTBI set primed first-round TCR CDR3 RT-PCR. TCRdb ran MiXCR on the multiplex PCR reads and lists one entry per CDR3 protein. This table holds approximately 710,000 distinct CDR3 sequences, roughly 17% found once. What was sequenced was blood. J is TRBJ2-2 and V is TRBV5-6, with 7 bases lining up with TRBD1. The sequence came from a man aged 45 to 65 with Graves' hyperthyroidism. The DNA for the CDR3 is TGTGCCAGCAGCTTCGGACAGGTTAACACCGGGGAGCTGTTTTTT. Residues: CASSFGQVNTGELFF. The variable domain in full, completed from reference TRBV5-6 and TRBJ2-2, reads DAGVTQSPTHLIKTRGQQVTLRCSPKSGHDTVSWYQQALGQGPQFIFQYYEEEERQRGNFPDRFSGHQFPNYSSELNVNALLLGDSALYLCASSFGQVNTGELFFGEGSRLTVL.